The clone carrying this T cell receptor beta chain was recorded many times. What it recognizes is unknown. TCRdb ran MiXCR on the PCR reads and lists one entry per CDR3 protein. Counted here are approximately 680,000 distinct CDR3 sequences, 25% occurring once; the ten biggest clones make up 0.7% to 0.95%. The sample belongs to a study of molecular identifiers for immune sequencing clone quantification. The V end was cut by 3 bases, the J end by 3 bases, with 4 bases between. Germline-derived CDR1 and CDR2 are SGHVS and FNYEAQ. This CDR3 is built from 12 residues. Notes on the study in general: Clone sizes that are highly expanded could be underestimated when identical TCR molecules share a barcode.

The sample consisted of naive CD8+ T cells from blood, with Jurkat cell RNA spiked in. Specified subset: FACS-sorted CD8+CD4-CCR7+CD45RA+ naive T cells. The clonotype was recovered from a human donor in good health. Some libraries in this study had Jurkat cell RNA spiked in. V is TRBV7-6 and J is TRBJ2-3, with D unclear. The CDR3 loop reads CASSLMTDTQYF. The CDR3 DNA reads TGTGCCAGCAGCTTGATGACAGATACGCAGTATTTT.